The 20 T cell receptor beta chains below were found in one sample sequenced in a study of blood T cell repertoires in COVID-19. The data were produced by immunoSEQ multiplex PCR, yet TCRdb's version contains in-frame clones alone and is incomplete. The sample has 90,000 to 120,000 clones, nearly 90% seen once. The sample consisted of peripheral blood. The receptors here all came from a woman aged 60-75 years with acute or convalescent COVID-19.

The table lists this clone with a few counts. The chain uses TRBV27 and TRBJ1-5, with 8 bases matching TRBD1. The CDR3 covers 14 residues. Germline values: CDR1 MNHEY, CDR2 SMNVEV (reference sequence). The J segment lost 5 bases and the V segment lost 5 bases, leaving 5 bases of the junction unmatched. Here the CDR3 DNA reads TGTGCCAGCAGTCGTCAGGGGGCTTATCAGCCCCAGCATTTT. This codes for CASSRQGAYQPQHF.

The chain is built from TRBV15 and TRBJ2-1; 10 nucleotides line up with TRBD2. Unmatched junction bases numbered 10, after V lost 0 bases and J lost 8 bases. Per germline, CDR1 LNHNV and CDR2 YYDKDF (reference sequence). This CDR3 is built from 17 residues. The CDR3 loop reads CATSRDKRASGGHEQFF. CDR3 sequence (DNA): TGTGCCACCAGCAGAGATAAAAGGGCTAGCGGGGGCCATGAGCAGTTCTTC.

CDR3 amino acids: CASSYPVPGQGFKNEAFF. DNA of the CDR3: TGTGCCAGCAGTTACCCCGTCCCGGGACAGGGGTTTAAAAATGAAGCTTTCTTT. This rearrangement joins TRBV6-2 or TRBV6-3 to TRBJ1-1; 10 bases fit TRBD1. V lost 2 bases to trimming and J lost 7 bases; unmatched junction nucleotides: 16. The germline gives CDR1 MNHEY, CDR2 SVGEGT. The CDR3 runs to 18 residues.

V is TRBV4-2 and J is TRBJ2-1, with D possibly TRBD2 on 5 matching bases. Deletions cut 8 bases from V and 3 bases from J, with 20 bases between. Looked up from germline, CDR1 is LGHNA and CDR2 is YNFKEQ. The CDR3 is made up of 16 amino acids. The CDR3 is CASQLLVGVNYNEQFF. The CDR3 DNA is TGTGCCAGCCAATTACTAGTCGGCGTAAACTACAATGAGCAGTTCTTC.

The J gene is TRBJ2-7, the V gene TRBV13, with 8 bases lining up with TRBD2. J gave up 1 base and V 5 bases, and 7 bases lay outside the gene matches. This CDR3 spans 15 amino acids. CDR1 is PRHDT, CDR2 FYEKMQ, per germline (reference sequence). As DNA, the CDR3 is TGTGCCAGCAGCCCCGGGGGGGGGAGATCCTACGAGCAGTACTTC. This gives the protein CASSPGGGRSYEQYF.

V gene TRBV2 combines with J gene TRBJ1-1, with D perhaps matching TRBD1 (5 bases). The V gene lost 8 bases and the J gene lost 1 base, with 11 bases spanning the gap. Per the germline V gene, CDR1 is SNHLY and CDR2 is FYNNEI. The CDR3 extends over 13 amino acids. DNA of the CDR3: TGTGCCAGCGGATCTACAGGGAACACTGAAGCTTTCTTT. Its protein is CASGSTGNTEAFF.

The chain carries TRBV5-1 and TRBJ2-1; D unclear. Trimming stripped 0 bases from V and 12 bases from J, with 7 bases between. The CDR3 length is 11 residues. CDR1 is SGHRS, CDR2 YFSETQ, per germline. This CDR3 reads CASSLEARQFF. The CDR3 nucleotides read TGCGCCAGCAGCTTGGAGGCTAGGCAGTTCTTC.

This clone was detected a few times. The chain recombines TRBV28 with TRBJ2-6, with D perhaps matching TRBD1 (6 bases). In germline, CDR1 is MDHEN, CDR2 SYDVKM. Deletions cut 6 bases from V and 0 bases from J, with 18 bases between. This CDR3 is 18 amino acids long. CDR3: CASRPQTGPSSGANVLTF. CDR3 in DNA: TGTGCCAGCAGACCTCAGACAGGACCGTCCTCTGGGGCCAACGTCCTGACTTTC.

This clone showed up just a few times. The chain is built from TRBV30 and TRBJ1-5; TRBD1 aligns across 7 bases. The CDR3 sequence is 14 residues long. CDR1 and CDR2 (germline): GTSNPN, SVGIG (reference sequence). V lost 8 bases, J lost 1 base, and 8 bases stayed unmatched. CDR3 nucleotide sequence: TGTGCCAGCACAGGGGTAGGGAGCAATCAGCCCCAGCATTTT. The encoded protein is CASTGVGSNQPQHF.

The rearrangement uses TRBV9 and TRBJ1-2; possible D gene TRBD1, 5 bases. The CDR3 has 15 amino acids. The V gene lost 4 bases and the J gene lost 7 bases, with 20 bases spanning the gap. Germline-derived CDR1 and CDR2 are SGDLS and YYNGEE. Here the CDR3 reads CASSPPGGVGRGYTF. The CDR3 DNA follows: TGTGCCAGCAGCCCCCCTGGAGGGGTCGGCCGTGGCTACACCTTC.

V is TRBV9 and J is TRBJ1-6; D perhaps matches TRBD1 (5 bases). The CDR3 spans 13 residues. Germline lookup yields CDR1 SGDLS and CDR2 YYNGEE. V lost 4 bases and J 8 bases, leaving 10 bases between the germline ends. In DNA, the CDR3 is TGTGCCAGCAGCCCCTCGGGGGATTCACCCCTCCACTTT. Amino acid sequence: CASSPSGDSPLHF.

CDR3 coding DNA: TGTGCCAGCAGCCAGTACCCAGGGATAGCTTTCTTT. Its protein product is CASSQYPGIAFF. The chain couples TRBV3-1 (or the pseudogene TRBV3-2) to TRBJ1-1; weak D call: TRBD1 (5 bases). The CDR3 contains 12 residues. Germline assignment: CDR1 LGHDT and CDR2 YNNKEL (reference sequence). V was trimmed by 3 bases and J by 10 bases, leaving 12 bases between them.

The V call is TRBV18, the J call TRBJ1-1; 9 positions agree with TRBD1. Per germline, CDR1 KGHSH and CDR2 LQKENI. CDR3 length: 16 amino acids. V gave up 3 bases and J gave up 0 bases; unmatched junction bases: 5. The CDR3 loop reads CASSPGTGTLNTEAFF. CDR3 nucleotide sequence: TGTGCCAGCTCACCGGGGACAGGGACCCTGAACACTGAAGCTTTCTTT.

The rearrangement joins TRBV5-5 to TRBJ1-1, with a tentative D call TRBD1 (5 bases). V lost 0 bases and J 7 bases, leaving 13 bases between the germline ends. The CDR3 has 14 amino acids. CDR1 and CDR2 from the germline V gene are SGHKS and YYEKEE (reference sequence). The CDR3 DNA is TGTGCCAGCAGCTTGGCTCCGGGGGTGGTTGAAGCTTTCTTT. This encodes CASSLAPGVVEAFF.

J is TRBJ2-2 and V is TRBV19; 10 nucleotides align to TRBD1. The CDR3 is 14 amino acids. The germline CDR1 and CDR2 sequences are LNHDA and SQIVND (reference sequence). Trimming cost V 9 bases and J 4 bases; bases outside gene matches: 5. CDR3 DNA sequence: TGTGCCAGCCGGGACAGGGGTGGCACCGGGGAGCTGTTTTTT. Encoded protein: CASRDRGGTGELFF. The complete variable domain, with remaining parts taken from reference TRBV19 and TRBJ2-2, reads DGGITQSPKYLFRKEGQNVTLSCEQNLNHDAMYWYRQDPGQGLRLIYYSQIVNDFQKGDIAEGYSVSREKKESFPLTVTSAQKNPTAFYLCASRDRGGTGELFFGEGSRLTVL.

This clone was observed once. V usage is TRBV6-6 and J usage is TRBJ2-1; 11 nucleotides agree with TRBD1. Trimming at V came to 7 bases and at J to 6 bases, leaving 8 bases not matched to a gene. Germline V gene data show CDR1 as MNHNY and CDR2 as SVGAGI (reference sequence). The CDR3 contains 15 residues. This CDR3 is CASNLPGTGGNEQFF. The CDR3, as DNA: TGTGCCAGCAACTTACCCGGGACAGGGGGCAATGAGCAGTTCTTC.

The chain employs TRBV10-3 and TRBJ1-1; possible D gene TRBD1, 5 bases. V was clipped by 10 bases and J by 5 bases, with 11 bases between them. Germline assignment: CDR1 ENHRY and CDR2 SYGVKD. This CDR3 has 11 amino acids. The CDR3 here is CATQEGTEAFF. The DNA for the CDR3 is TGTGCCACCCAGGAGGGGACTGAAGCTTTCTTT.

The CDR3 loop is CASSLEGHNGKLFF. For the CDR3, the DNA is TGCGCCAGCAGCTTGGAGGGACATAACGGAAAACTGTTTTTT. The chain carries TRBV5-1 and TRBJ1-4; D possibly corresponds to TRBD1 (6 bases). V was shortened by 0 bases and J by 10 bases, with 13 bases between the two germline ends. The CDR3 runs 14 residues. Germline CDR1 is SGHRS and CDR2 is YFSETQ.

The rearrangement links TRBV27 to TRBJ2-2, with 7 positions matching TRBD2. The CDR3 extends over 16 amino acids. Germline V gives CDR1 MNHEY, CDR2 SMNVEV (reference sequence). V lost 5 bases and J lost 6; bases outside the gene matches: 12. The CDR3, as DNA: TGTGCCAGCAGTGCCCGTAGCGGGCCCTATTCCGGGGAGCTGTTTTTT. Its protein is CASSARSGPYSGELFF.

CDR3 region: CASSPGQPHSPLHF. Here the CDR3 DNA reads TGTGCCAGCAGTCCGGGACAGCCCCATTCACCCCTCCACTTT. The chain has TRBV28 and TRBJ1-6; TRBD1 aligns across 7 bases. Germline V CDR1 and CDR2: MDHEN, SYDVKM. V gave up 5 bases and J gave up 8 bases; unmatched junction bases: 6. The CDR3 spans 14 residues.